These 32 T cell receptor beta chains were sequenced from one sample in a study of human T cells and chemical hapten exposure. Time point noted: pre-sensitization, week 0. Described treatment: therapeutic diphenylcyclopropenone sensitization with weekly scalp DPC. One entry per CDR3 protein, called by TCRdb with MiXCR from the RACE reads. The sample shows under 65,000 distinct CDR3 sequences, about 9.4% of them seen only once. Sample: whole blood, taken in connection with sensitization to the hapten diphenylcyclopropenone (DPC). The receptors derive from a woman aged 40 to 50 with alopecia areata. Some clones in this sample may be carry-over from other donors' samples.

This clonotype was seen a few times. This chain links TRBV18 with TRBJ1-4; 8 positions agree with TRBD1. V trimming: 6 bases; J trimming: 0 bases; junction bases outside the gene matches: 6. Per germline, CDR1 KGHSH and CDR2 LQKENI. The CDR3 has 16 amino acids. CDR3 residues: CASSVVQGATNEKLFF. The CDR3 DNA reads TGTGCCAGCTCGGTTGTACAGGGGGCAACTAATGAAAAACTGTTTTTT.

This clonotype was counted a few times. The chain employs TRBV6-6 and TRBJ2-1; 8 bases match TRBD1. In germline, CDR1 is MNHNY, CDR2 SVGAGI (reference sequence). This CDR3 contains 17 residues. J was trimmed by 3 bases and V by 4 bases; bases with no gene match: 11. Written as DNA, the CDR3 is TGTGCCAGCAGTTCGTCCCGGGACAGGTTCAGCTACAATGAGCAGTTCTTC. Amino acid sequence: CASSSSRDRFSYNEQFF.

This clonotype was detected ten times or more. CDR3: CASSQDWSSYNEQFF. The CDR3 DNA follows: TGCGCCAGCAGCCAAGATTGGTCTAGTTACAATGAGCAGTTCTTC. This chain links TRBV4-3 with TRBJ2-1, with unresolved D. Deletions cut 0 bases from V and 4 bases from J, with 10 bases between. Germline assignment: CDR1 LGHNA and CDR2 YSLEER. This CDR3 has 15 residues.

There are many counts of this clonotype. The J gene is TRBJ2-1, the V gene TRBV9; D might be TRBD2 (5 bases). CDR3 size: 16 residues. V lost 0 bases to trimming and J lost 6 bases, with 16 bases between them. Germline V CDR1 and CDR2: SGDLS, YYNGEE. For the CDR3, the DNA is TGTGCCAGCAGCGTAGACGGGGTACCAGGAGTCAATGAGCAGTTCTTC. Its translation: CASSVDGVPGVNEQFF.

Regarding this clonotype: This clone may be a read error of a much larger clone one base away. The chain is built from TRBV7-2 and TRBJ1-1, with D unclear. Germline assignment: CDR1 SGHTA and CDR2 FQGNSA. The V and J ends lost 3 bases and 1 base respectively, with 6 bases between them. The CDR3 is 13 residues long. CDR3 DNA sequence: TGTGCCAGCAGCTTGACGACGAACACTGAAGCTTTCTTT. Translating it yields CASSLTTNTEAFF.

The CDR3 sequence is CASSLLLAVSYNEQFF. The DNA for the CDR3 is TGTGCCAGCAGTTTATTGTTAGCGGTTTCCTACAATGAGCAGTTCTTC. This chain joins TRBV28 and TRBJ2-1, with D possibly being TRBD2 (6 bases). CDR1 and CDR2 (germline): MDHEN, SYDVKM. V was cut by 1 base and J by 1 base, with 11 bases left in between. The CDR3 consists of 16 residues. Using reference TRBV28 and TRBJ2-1 for the parts outside the CDR3, the full variable domain is DVKVTQSSRYLVKRTGEKVFLECVQDMDHENMFWYRQDPGLGLRLIYFSYDVKMKEKGDIPEGYSVSREKKERFSLILESASTNQTSMYLCASSLLLAVSYNEQFFGPGTRLTVL.

This clonotype was seen a few times. The chain uses TRBV7-2 and TRBJ1-2; D unresolved. V was cut by 7 bases and J by 5 bases, with 11 bases left in between. The CDR3 runs 12 residues. Germline assignment: CDR1 SGHTA and CDR2 FQGNSA. The CDR3 loop reads CASTTAGYGYTF. CDR3 sequence (DNA): TGTGCCAGCACTACCGCTGGGTATGGCTACACCTTC.

This clonotype was observed at least ten times. The chain couples TRBV5-5 to TRBJ1-1; 8 bases line up with TRBD1. The V gene end was trimmed by 4 bases and the J gene end by 6 bases; junction bases not matched to a gene: 11. This CDR3 region has 15 residues. CDR1 is SGHKS and CDR2 is YYEKEE in the germline V gene (reference sequence). CDR3 coding DNA: TGTGCCAGCAGCCGACTGACAGGGGCCGTAGCTGAAGCTTTCTTT. This translates into CASSRLTGAVAEAFF.

The genes are TRBV2 and TRBJ1-1; tentative D call: TRBD1 (6 bases). Germline V gene lookup returns CDR1 SNHLY and CDR2 FYNNEI. Trimming left V 2 bases short and J 7 bases short, with 14 bases between. CDR3 length equals 14 residues. CDR3 residues: CASSELTGQIEAFF. Written as DNA, the CDR3 is TGTGCCAGCAGTGAACTTACCGGACAGATTGAAGCTTTCTTT.

This clonotype came up a few times. The V call is TRBV4-1, the J call TRBJ1-2; D ambiguous. The CDR3 has 16 residues. V lost 0 bases, J lost 4 bases, and 15 bases lay in between. The germline V gene has CDR1 MGHRA and CDR2 YSYEKL. The CDR3 coding sequence is TGCGCCAGCAGCCAAGAAAGGCCGGGCGGACTCTATGGCTACACCTTC. Translation gives CASSQERPGGLYGYTF.

There are many counts of this clonotype. The chain has TRBV2 and TRBJ1-2; D perhaps matches TRBD1 (6 bases). Trimming cost V 5 bases and J 8 bases, with 18 bases left between them. Germline values: CDR1 SNHLY, CDR2 FYNNEI. The CDR3 extends over 14 amino acids. The CDR3 DNA sequence: TGTGCCAGCAGTAGTGTAAGGGGGGCAATGGGCTACACCTTC. It codes for CASSSVRGAMGYTF.

This clonotype was picked up a small number of times. The V and J genes are TRBV10-3 and TRBJ2-3, with 8 bases identical to TRBD2. This CDR3 is 15 amino acids long. CDR1 and CDR2 (germline): ENHRY, SYGVKD. Trimming at V came to 3 bases and at J to 6 bases, leaving 8 bases not matched to a gene. CDR3 loop: CAISDPGVAGDTQYF. For the CDR3, the DNA is TGTGCCATCAGTGACCCAGGGGTAGCGGGGGATACGCAGTATTTT.

This clonotype was seen more than once but under ten times. The chain uses TRBV6-1 and TRBJ2-5, with TRBD2 matching over 10 bases. Germline-derived CDR1 and CDR2 are MNHNS and SASEGT. The CDR3 contains 15 residues. The J segment lost 2 bases and the V segment lost 8 bases, leaving 8 bases of the junction unmatched. CDR3 region: CASALAGIQQETQYF. Here the CDR3 DNA reads TGTGCCAGCGCACTAGCGGGGATACAACAAGAGACCCAGTACTTC.

This clonotype was seen a handful of times. The chain carries TRBV20-1 and TRBJ1-6; 10 nucleotides agree with TRBD1. V gave up 8 bases and J gave up 5 bases; unmatched junction bases: 9. Germline-derived CDR1 and CDR2 are DFQATT and SNEGSKA (reference sequence). The CDR3 is 15 amino acids. Here the CDR3 reads CSSPRQGADNSPLHF. Here the CDR3 DNA reads TGCAGTTCTCCCAGACAGGGGGCAGATAATTCACCCCTCCACTTT.

The chain links TRBV3-2 to TRBJ2-2; whether TRBD2, the table's D call, matches the DNA was not checked. TRBV3-2 is termed a pseudogene. The CDR3 covers 17 residues. Written as DNA, the CDR3 is TGTGCCAGCAGCCAAGCGGGCGGGCCCGCGAACACCGGGGAGCTGTTTTTT. Its protein product is CASSQAGGPANTGELFF.

For this clonotype: One end of the junction fails to match germline, which may point to a read error. The chain has TRBV28 and TRBJ1-1; possibly TRBD1 for D (6 bases). From germline, CDR1 is MDHEN and CDR2 SYDVKM. The CDR3 covers 14 residues. DNA of the CDR3: TGTGCCAGCAGTCCACAGGGCCGGCGCCAATCTCATCCGTTC. This sequence encodes CASSPQGRRQSHPF. Full variable domain (missing parts from reference TRBV28 and TRBJ1-1): DVKVTQSSRYLVKRTGEKVFLECVQDMDHENMFWYRQDPGLGLRLIYFSYDVKMKEKGDIPEGYSVSREKKERFSLILESASTNQTSMYLCASSPQGRRQSHPFGQGTRLTVV.

This clonotype was observed many times. The V call is TRBV7-6, the J call TRBJ2-2; D is ambiguous. V shed 4 bases and J shed 1 base, with 10 bases lying between them. The CDR3 totals 15 residues. Per the germline V gene, CDR1 is SGHVS and CDR2 is FNYEAQ. Written as DNA, the CDR3 is TGTGCCAGCAGCTCCCGGTGGGGGAACACCGGGGAGCTGTTTTTT. Its protein is CASSSRWGNTGELFF.

This clonotype showed up just a few times. V usage is TRBV6-2 or TRBV6-3 and J usage is TRBJ1-1; D not resolved. CDR3 length: 13 amino acids. V was cut by 10 bases and J by 5 bases, with 17 bases left in between. The germline V gene encodes CDR1 MNHEY and CDR2 SVGEGT. The CDR3 DNA reads as TGTGCCACAAGGGTGTGGGAACCAACTGAAGCTTTCTTT. The encoded protein is CATRVWEPTEAFF.

This clonotype has a count of ten or more. The chain couples TRBV4-3 to TRBJ2-3; 10 positions agree with TRBD1. Germline trimming cut 0 bases from V and 4 bases from J; bases unmatched to any gene: 4. The CDR3 consists of 16 residues. Germline V CDR1 and CDR2: LGHNA, YSLEER. DNA for the CDR3: TGCGCCAGCAGCCAAGACGCCGGGACAGGGGCAGATACGCAGTATTTT. Translated: CASSQDAGTGADTQYF.

The genes are TRBV12-3 or TRBV12-4 and TRBJ2-7; the D is unclear. Trimming left V 2 bases short and J 1 base short, with 12 bases between. The CDR3 totals 15 residues. DNA for the CDR3: TGTGCCAGCAGTTTATCATTAGACATTTCCTACGAGCAGTACTTC. Translation: CASSLSLDISYEQYF.

The table lists this clonotype with many counts. The chain recombines TRBV6-1 with TRBJ1-1, with TRBD1 matching over 12 bases. CDR3 length: 15 residues. CDR1 and CDR2 from the germline V gene are MNHNS and SASEGT. Unmatched junction bases numbered 2, after V lost 4 bases and J lost 2 bases. CDR3 in amino acids: CASSGGTGGNTEAFF. CDR3 DNA: TGTGCCAGCAGTGGTGGGACAGGGGGCAACACTGAAGCTTTCTTT.

As to this clonotype: The junction departs from germline at one end; a sequencing error may be responsible. V gene TRBV11-2 combines with J gene TRBJ1-6, with D perhaps matching TRBD1 (5 bases). CDR3 size: 15 residues. Germline CDR1 and CDR2: SGHAT and FQNNGV. The CDR3 coding sequence is TGTGCCAACAGCTTAAGGGGAGGGGTTAATTCACCCCTCCACTTT. This translates into CANSLRGGVNSPLHF.

This clonotype was observed many times. V is TRBV15 and J is TRBJ1-4; D remains unclear. This CDR3 spans 16 amino acids. V shed 4 bases and J shed 0 bases, with 12 bases lying between them. CDR1 and CDR2 from the germline V gene are LNHNV and YYDKDF (reference sequence). The CDR3 protein is CATSMDDSPTNEKLFF. In nucleotides, the CDR3 is TGTGCCACCAGCATGGACGACTCCCCAACTAATGAAAAACTGTTTTTT.

This clonotype was detected ten times or more. The chain is built from TRBV4-2 and TRBJ2-6; D call uncertain. Germline V CDR1 and CDR2: LGHNA, YNFKEQ. V shed 1 base and J shed 0 bases, with 10 bases lying between them. The CDR3 consists of 17 residues. CDR3 in amino acids: CASSQGELNSGANVLTF. The DNA of the CDR3 is TGTGCCAGCAGCCAAGGAGAGTTAAACTCTGGGGCCAACGTCCTGACTTTC.

Many counts were recorded for this clonotype. The CDR3 DNA reads TGCGCCAGCAGCCAGGGACAGGGGTGGGACACTGAAGCTTTCTTT. It codes for CASSQGQGWDTEAFF. This chain connects TRBV4-1 to TRBJ1-1, with 10 bases identical to TRBD1. The V gene's germline CDR1 is MGHRA and CDR2 YSYEKL. There are 15 residues in the CDR3. V lost 3 bases and J lost 3; bases outside the gene matches: 4.

This clonotype was picked up many times. V and J are TRBV11-3 and TRBJ2-3; D not resolved. CDR1 and CDR2 from the germline V gene are SGHNT and YENEEA. The V end was cut by 2 bases, the J end by 7 bases, with 10 bases between. The CDR3 spans 13 residues. The CDR3 DNA reads as TGTGCCAGCAGCTTATCACTTATTCATACGCAGTATTTT. Amino acid sequence: CASSLSLIHTQYF.

This clonotype was found a few times. The chain recombines TRBV7-6 with TRBJ2-1, with D unclear. The CDR3 sequence is 12 residues long. V lost 4 bases, J lost 8 bases, and 9 bases lay in between. CDR1 and CDR2 from the germline V gene are SGHVS and FNYEAQ. CDR3 loop: CASSSLGHEQFF. The CDR3 DNA reads as TGTGCCAGCAGCTCCCTGGGCCATGAGCAGTTCTTC.

The table lists this clonotype with many counts. CDR3 in DNA: TGCGCCAGCTGCAGGGACAGGGGACTCACTGAAGCTTTCTTT. Translation gives CASCRDRGLTEAFF. This rearrangement joins TRBV5-1 to TRBJ1-1, with 10 bases aligning to TRBD1. The CDR3 has 14 amino acids. Germline CDR1 and CDR2: SGHRS and YFSETQ. V shed 7 bases, J shed 4 bases, and the junction held 7 bases outside the gene matches.

In this sample, this clonotype turned up a few times. The CDR3, as DNA: TGTGCCAGCAGTCGGACTACCAGCCTTGAAAAACTGTTTTTT. This codes for CASSRTTSLEKLFF. The chain joins TRBV6-2 or TRBV6-3 to TRBJ1-4, with D hard to call. The V gene lost 5 bases and the J gene lost 7 bases, with 14 bases spanning the gap. This CDR3 region has 14 residues. Germline V gives CDR1 MNHEY, CDR2 SVGEGT.

This clonotype was counted many times. This sequence joins TRBV2 and TRBJ2-6; the D gene is possibly TRBD1 (5 bases). CDR3 length: 16 residues. V was clipped by 3 bases and J by 0 bases, with 9 bases between them. Germline assignment: CDR1 SNHLY and CDR2 FYNNEI. For the CDR3, the DNA is TGTGCCAGCAGTGAGCTCAGGGTCTCTGGGGCCAACGTCCTGACTTTC. Translated: CASSELRVSGANVLTF. Together with reference TRBV2 and TRBJ2-6, the CDR3 gives the full variable domain: EPEVTQTPSHQVTQMGQEVILRCVPISNHLYFYWYRQILGQKVEFLVSFYNNEISEKSEIFDDQFSVERPDGSNFTLKIRSTKLEDSAMYFCASSELRVSGANVLTFGAGSRLTVL.

This clonotype was seen ten or more times. The chain recombines TRBV20-1 with TRBJ2-1; 9 bases map to TRBD2. Losses at the gene ends were 2 bases for V and 8 bases for J; bases not matched to a gene: 10. CDR3 length equals 15 residues. CDR1 is DFQATT and CDR2 is SNEGSKA in the germline V gene (reference sequence). CDR3 sequence (DNA): TGCAGTGCTAGACTCCTCTGGCGGGGGGGCGATGAGCAGTTCTTC. This encodes CSARLLWRGGDEQFF.

Only a few counts were recorded for this clonotype. The V and J genes are TRBV29-1 and TRBJ2-2; TRBD1 matches 7 bases. Looked up from germline, CDR1 is SQVTM and CDR2 is ANQGSEA. The V gene end was trimmed by 5 bases and the J gene end by 3 bases; junction bases not matched to a gene: 9. This CDR3 comprises 15 residues. Here the CDR3 reads CSVRQGRSDTGELFF. CDR3 DNA: TGCAGCGTTAGACAGGGACGGTCGGACACCGGGGAGCTGTTTTTT.